The 14 T cell receptor beta chains in this list originate from one sample, sequenced in a study of T cells in localized non-small cell lung cancer. The method was immunoSEQ multiplex PCR; TCRdb's version includes in-frame clones alone and lacks a portion of them. The table has around 96,000 clones, just over 90% seen once. The sequences come from PBMCs, collected before any cancer treatment. The source of these receptors is a woman aged 35 to 75 with stage II squamous cell lung carcinoma.

The rearrangement joins TRBV2 to TRBJ2-5; no definite D call. Trimming took off 0 bases at V and 5 bases at J, with 7 bases between the two ends. The CDR3 consists of 13 residues. Germline CDR1 is SNHLY and CDR2 is FYNNEI. The CDR3: CASSEAFRETQYF. The CDR3 DNA reads TGTGCCAGCAGTGAAGCGTTTCGGGAGACCCAGTACTTC.

CDR3 in amino acids: CASSLNVGGGSDTQYF. The CDR3 DNA sequence: TGTGCCAGCAGCTTAAACGTCGGGGGGGGGTCAGATACGCAGTATTTT. The V and J genes are TRBV7-6 and TRBJ2-3, with TRBD2 matching over 8 bases. The V segment lost 2 bases and the J segment 4 bases; nucleotides outside the gene matches: 8. CDR1 and CDR2 from the germline V gene are SGHVS and FNYEAQ. CDR3 length: 16 amino acids.

CDR3 amino acids: CASSRTSGFTEAFF. The DNA for the CDR3 is TGTGCCAGTAGCCGGACGAGCGGGTTCACTGAAGCTTTCTTT. This chain joins TRBV19 and TRBJ1-1, with D unclear. Germline V lookup: CDR1 LNHDA, CDR2 SQIVND (reference sequence). The CDR3 extends over 14 amino acids. Trimming removed 6 bases at V and 4 bases at J, with 15 bases between.

The chain combines TRBV19 with TRBJ2-7; D call uncertain. Per germline, CDR1 LNHDA and CDR2 SQIVND (reference sequence). V lost 3 bases, J lost 1 base, and 13 bases lay in between. The CDR3 spans 15 residues. CDR3 in amino acids: CASSIYLTRSYEQYF. The DNA of the CDR3 is TGTGCCAGTAGTATCTACCTGACAAGGTCCTACGAGCAGTACTTC.

The sample holds a few counts of this clone. The chain carries TRBV5-8 and TRBJ2-7; D gene unclear. The CDR3 is 12 residues long. The V gene lost 10 bases and the J gene lost 0 bases, with 11 bases spanning the gap. Germline lookup yields CDR1 SGHTS and CDR2 YDEGEE. The CDR3 nucleotides read TGTGCCCAACGGGTTAGCTCCTACGAGCAGTACTTC. This codes for CAQRVSSYEQYF.

V usage is TRBV6-6 and J usage is TRBJ1-1; D gene ambiguous. The germline gives CDR1 MNHNY, CDR2 SVGAGI (reference sequence). V gave up 4 bases and J gave up 1 base, with 16 bases separating them. CDR3 length equals 16 residues. The CDR3 DNA reads TGTGCCAGCAGTTCCCTCACCCTACCCCCGAACACTGAAGCTTTCTTT. Its protein product is CASSSLTLPPNTEAFF.

The chain employs TRBV5-1 and TRBJ1-4; the match to TRBD1 covers 9 bases. The CDR3 contains 15 residues. Germline V gene sequence: CDR1 SGHRS, CDR2 YFSETQ. The J segment lost 8 bases and the V segment lost 3 bases, leaving 8 bases of the junction unmatched. The CDR3 region is CASSSSQGAQEKLFF. The CDR3 DNA sequence: TGCGCCAGCAGCTCCTCACAGGGGGCACAGGAAAAACTGTTTTTT.

The chain combines TRBV11-2 with TRBJ2-7; 9 nucleotides agree with TRBD2. There are 13 residues in the CDR3. Germline-derived CDR1 and CDR2 are SGHAT and FQNNGV. After removal of 3 bases from V and 5 bases from J, the junction contained 2 bases not matched to a gene. The CDR3 DNA follows: TGTGCCAGCAGCTTTAGCGGGAGCCACGAGCAGTACTTC. Translation gives CASSFSGSHEQYF.

In DNA form, the CDR3 reads TGCAGCGTTGACGACCGGACAGGACGAGGCTACACCTTC. It translates to CSVDDRTGRGYTF. The rearrangement uses TRBV29-1 and TRBJ1-2; the match to TRBD1 covers 7 bases. The CDR3 totals 13 residues. Trimming took 3 bases from V and 8 from J; bases not matched to a gene: 9. Germline loops: CDR1 SQVTM, CDR2 ANQGSEA.

This chain links TRBV19 with TRBJ1-1, with D possibly being TRBD1 (6 bases). The CDR3 has 18 residues. The germline gives CDR1 LNHDA, CDR2 SQIVND (reference sequence). Trimming stripped 3 bases from V and 1 base from J, with 21 bases between. The CDR3 bases are TGTGCCAGTAGTATCCCCCTCCTCCTACAGGGTACGAACACTGAAGCTTTCTTT. Its protein is CASSIPLLLQGTNTEAFF.

The CDR3 DNA reads TGTGCCAGTAAACAGGGTGGTACTGAAGCTTTCTTT. Amino acids: CASKQGGTEAFF. This chain joins TRBV19 and TRBJ1-1; D possibly corresponds to TRBD1 (6 bases). The germline gives CDR1 LNHDA, CDR2 SQIVND (reference sequence). The CDR3 loop spans 12 amino acids. Trimming removed 7 bases from V and 5 bases from J, with 11 bases in between.

This chain uses TRBV27 with TRBJ1-5, with D perhaps matching TRBD1 (5 bases). This CDR3 region has 18 residues. V was pared by 2 bases and J by 1 base, with 18 bases between. The germline V gene encodes CDR1 MNHEY and CDR2 SMNVEV (reference sequence). Here the CDR3 reads CASSLKLPAGTSNQPQHF. The CDR3 nucleotides read TGTGCCAGCAGTTTAAAGCTCCCGGCGGGGACGAGCAATCAGCCCCAGCATTTT.

This chain connects TRBV5-4 to TRBJ1-1, with a tentative D call TRBD1 (5 bases). V lost 4 bases to trimming and J lost 4 bases, with 14 bases between them. The CDR3 totals 14 residues. CDR1 and CDR2 (germline): SGHNT, YYREEE (reference sequence). CDR3 DNA: TGTGCCAGCAGCCGGGGGGGACGCAGCACTGAAGCTTTCTTT. Protein: CASSRGGRSTEAFF.

V usage is TRBV6-1 and J usage is TRBJ1-5; D is unresolved. Germline V gene lookup returns CDR1 MNHNS and CDR2 SASEGT. The CDR3 consists of 14 residues. Trimming cost V 9 bases and J 0 bases, with 12 bases left between them. The CDR3 DNA reads as TGTGCCAGTGGGCGGCAGAATAGCAATCAGCCCCAGCATTTT. The encoded protein is CASGRQNSNQPQHF.